Each of the 2 T cell receptor beta chains below was sequenced from the same sample in a study of cytomegalovirus exposure and HLA in healthy donors. Profiled with immunoSEQ multiplex PCR; TCRdb holds only in-frame clones, not every one. The table records fewer than 150,000 clones, about 88% of them present only once. The specimen sequenced was PBMCs. These receptors all stem from a man aged 30-40 years in good health and CMV-seronegative.

This rearrangement joins TRBV4-3 to TRBJ2-3, with D perhaps matching TRBD2 (5 bases). The length of the CDR3 is 16 residues. The ends were cut back, 0 bases at V and 3 bases at J, with 13 bases in the middle. Per the germline V gene, CDR1 is LGHNA and CDR2 is YSLEER. CDR3 sequence reads: CASSQDRGLRTDTQYF. Written as DNA, the CDR3 is TGCGCCAGCAGCCAAGATCGGGGATTGAGAACAGATACGCAGTATTTT.

CDR3 DNA sequence: TGTGCCAGCAGCTTCAAGGGAGGACGGGAAAACATTCAGTACTTC. It codes for CASSFKGGRENIQYF. The rearrangement uses TRBV7-2 and TRBJ2-4; possible D gene TRBD2, 6 bases. Germline CDR1 reads SGHTA; CDR2 reads FQGNSA. V was trimmed by 3 bases and J by 5 bases, leaving 14 bases between them. The CDR3 length is 15 residues.